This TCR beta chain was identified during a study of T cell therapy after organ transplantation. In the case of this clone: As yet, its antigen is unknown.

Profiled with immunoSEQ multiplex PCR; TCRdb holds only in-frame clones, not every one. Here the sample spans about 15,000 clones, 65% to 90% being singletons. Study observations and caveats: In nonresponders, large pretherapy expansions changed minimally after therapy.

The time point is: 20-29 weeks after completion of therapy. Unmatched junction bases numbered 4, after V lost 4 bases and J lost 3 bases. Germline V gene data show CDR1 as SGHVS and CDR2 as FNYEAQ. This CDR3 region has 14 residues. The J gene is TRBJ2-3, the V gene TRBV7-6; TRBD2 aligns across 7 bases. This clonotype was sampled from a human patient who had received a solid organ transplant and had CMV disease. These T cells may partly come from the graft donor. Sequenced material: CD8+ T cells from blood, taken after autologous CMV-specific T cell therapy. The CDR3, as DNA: TGTGCCAGCAGCTCCGGACTAGGAACAGATACGCAGTATTTT. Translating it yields CASSSGLGTDTQYF.